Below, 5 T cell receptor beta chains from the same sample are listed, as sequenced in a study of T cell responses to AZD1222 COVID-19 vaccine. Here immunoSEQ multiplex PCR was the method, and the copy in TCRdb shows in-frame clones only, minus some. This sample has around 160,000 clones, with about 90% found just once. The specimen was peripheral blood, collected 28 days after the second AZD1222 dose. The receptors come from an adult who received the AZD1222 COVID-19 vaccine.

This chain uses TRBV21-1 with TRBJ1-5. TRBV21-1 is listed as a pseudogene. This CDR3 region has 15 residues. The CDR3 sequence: CASSIAREGDQPQHF. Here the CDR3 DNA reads TGTGCCAGCAGCATAGCCCGGGAGGGGGATCAGCCCCAGCATTTT.

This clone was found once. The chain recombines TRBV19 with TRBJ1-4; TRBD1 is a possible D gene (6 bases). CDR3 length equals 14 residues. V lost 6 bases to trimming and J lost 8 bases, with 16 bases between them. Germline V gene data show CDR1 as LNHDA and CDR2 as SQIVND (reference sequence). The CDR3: CASRLAGVGEKLFF. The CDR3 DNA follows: TGTGCCAGTAGATTGGCAGGGGTAGGGGAAAAACTGTTTTTT.

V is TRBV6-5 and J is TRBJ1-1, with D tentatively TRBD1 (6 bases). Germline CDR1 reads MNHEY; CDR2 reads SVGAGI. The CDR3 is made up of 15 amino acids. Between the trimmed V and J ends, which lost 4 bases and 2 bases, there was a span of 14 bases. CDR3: CASSWTAGGNTEAFF. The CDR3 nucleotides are TGTGCCAGCAGTTGGACAGCCGGTGGCAACACTGAAGCTTTCTTT.

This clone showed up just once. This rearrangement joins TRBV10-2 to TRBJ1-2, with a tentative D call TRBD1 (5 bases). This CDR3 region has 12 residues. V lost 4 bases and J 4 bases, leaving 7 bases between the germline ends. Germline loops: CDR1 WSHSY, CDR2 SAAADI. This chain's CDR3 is CASSGQRYGYTF. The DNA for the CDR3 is TGCGCCAGCAGTGGACAGCGCTATGGCTACACCTTC.

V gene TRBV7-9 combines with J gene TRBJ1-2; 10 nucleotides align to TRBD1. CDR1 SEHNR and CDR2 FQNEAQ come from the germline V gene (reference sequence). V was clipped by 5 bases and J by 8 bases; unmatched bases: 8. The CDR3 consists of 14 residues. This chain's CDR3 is CASSRQGAGSGYTF. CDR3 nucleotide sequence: TGTGCCAGCAGCCGACAGGGGGCAGGATCGGGCTACACCTTC. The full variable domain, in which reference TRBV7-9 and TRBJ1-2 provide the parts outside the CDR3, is DTGVSQNPRHKITKRGQNVTFRCDPISEHNRLYWYRQTLGQGPEFLTYFQNEAQLEKSRLLSDRFSAERPKGSFSTLEIQRTEQGDSAMYLCASSRQGAGSGYTFGSGTRLTVV.